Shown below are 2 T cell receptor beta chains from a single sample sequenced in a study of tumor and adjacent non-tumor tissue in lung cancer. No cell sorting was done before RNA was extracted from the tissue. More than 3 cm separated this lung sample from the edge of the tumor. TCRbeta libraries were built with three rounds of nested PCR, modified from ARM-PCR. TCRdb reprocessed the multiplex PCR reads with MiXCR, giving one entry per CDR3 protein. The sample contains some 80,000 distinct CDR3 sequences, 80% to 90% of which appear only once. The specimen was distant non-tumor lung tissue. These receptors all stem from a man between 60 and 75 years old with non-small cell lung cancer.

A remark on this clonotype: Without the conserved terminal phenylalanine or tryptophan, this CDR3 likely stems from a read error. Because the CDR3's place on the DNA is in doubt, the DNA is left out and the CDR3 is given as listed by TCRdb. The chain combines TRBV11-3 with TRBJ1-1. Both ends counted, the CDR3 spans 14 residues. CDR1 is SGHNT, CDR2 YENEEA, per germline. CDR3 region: CASNTQRRNTEALC.

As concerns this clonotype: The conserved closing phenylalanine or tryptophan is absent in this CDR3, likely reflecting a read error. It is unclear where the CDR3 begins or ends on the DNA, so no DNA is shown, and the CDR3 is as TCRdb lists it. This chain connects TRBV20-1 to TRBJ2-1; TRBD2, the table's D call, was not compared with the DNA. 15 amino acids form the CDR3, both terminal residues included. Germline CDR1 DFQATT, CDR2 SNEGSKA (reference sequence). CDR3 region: CSSDSAGGPWNEQSY.